The 21 T cell receptor beta chains presented below share a single source sample, sequenced in a study of OX40 agonist ivuxolimab in advanced cancers. Library creation used the immunoSEQ multiplex PCR assay. In its TCRdb copy, this immuneACCESS table keeps in-frame sequences only and misses some clones. Where compared with another copy, unresolved V genes explain less than half of these, and the others have no known cause. Recorded for this sample are under 15,000 clones; about two thirds of them occurred a single time. Clones ranked in the top ten supply roughly two fifths of the sample. Sequencing used CD4+ or CD8+ T cells sorted from blood, obtained in a trial of the OX40 agonist ivuxolimab. These receptors were obtained from an adult with an advanced solid tumor such as melanoma, head and neck, liver or kidney cancer.

J is TRBJ2-1 and V is TRBV5-4; 10 bases fit TRBD2. From germline, CDR1 is SGHNT and CDR2 YYREEE (reference sequence). This CDR3 contains 17 residues. Germline trimming cut 4 bases from V and 3 bases from J; bases unmatched to any gene: 10. In DNA form, the CDR3 reads TGTGCCAGCAGCCATTCGCTAGCGGGAGCAGGCTACAATGAGCAGTTCTTC. This codes for CASSHSLAGAGYNEQFF.

This rearrangement joins TRBV29-1 to TRBJ2-1; D call uncertain. The CDR3 length is 13 residues. V was pared by 4 bases and J by 8 bases, with 15 bases between. Germline assignment: CDR1 SQVTM and CDR2 ANQGSEA. In DNA form, the CDR3 reads TGCAGCGTTGTTTGGCTAGGCGCCCATGAGCAGTTCTTC. Translating gives CSVVWLGAHEQFF.

V and J are TRBV6-4 and TRBJ2-2, with 10 bases that match TRBD2. The CDR3 runs 18 residues. V dropped 5 bases and J dropped 1; count of bases not matched to a gene: 10. In germline, CDR1 is MRHNA, CDR2 SNTAGT. The CDR3 sequence: CASSSAGRTSGNTGELFF. In DNA, the CDR3 is TGTGCCAGCAGTTCCGCAGGAAGGACTAGCGGGAACACCGGGGAGCTGTTTTTT.

The rearrangement links TRBV7-9 to TRBJ2-7, with 12 bases lining up with TRBD2. The CDR3 contains 16 residues. CDR1 is SEHNR and CDR2 is FQNEAQ in the germline V gene (reference sequence). The J segment lost 3 bases and the V segment lost 5 bases, leaving 8 bases of the junction unmatched. The CDR3 bases are TGTGCCAGCAGCCCCCCAGGACTAGCGGGACACTACGAGCAGTACTTC. This codes for CASSPPGLAGHYEQYF.

This clone was seen a few times. The CDR3 nucleotides are TGTGCCAGCAGCCAGGGGATAGAAAACACCATATATTTT. Its protein is CASSQGIENTIYF. This chain joins TRBV6-1 and TRBJ1-3; TRBD1 might be the D (6 bases). CDR3 size: 13 residues. The germline V gene encodes CDR1 MNHNS and CDR2 SASEGT. V shed 6 bases and J shed 6 bases, with 12 bases lying between them.

The chain uses TRBV6-1 and TRBJ2-7; perhaps D is TRBD1 or TRBD2 (6 bases each). Between the trimmed V and J ends, which lost 5 bases and 3 bases, there was a span of 17 bases. The length of the CDR3 is 15 residues. Germline V CDR1 and CDR2: MNHNS, SASEGT. The CDR3 spells CASSLSRGQGYEQYF. Here the CDR3 DNA reads TGTGCCAGCAGTCTATCCCGGGGGCAGGGCTACGAGCAGTACTTC.

This clone was seen only a few times. This chain uses TRBV19 with TRBJ2-1; 8 nucleotides line up with TRBD1. This CDR3 comprises 13 residues. The V segment lost 9 bases and the J segment 1 base; nucleotides outside the gene matches: 2. Germline lookup yields CDR1 LNHDA and CDR2 SQIVND (reference sequence). CDR3 nucleotides: TGTGCCAGCCGGACAGGGTCCTACAATGAGCAGTTCTTC. Its protein is CASRTGSYNEQFF.

This clone was counted once. The chain is built from TRBV27 and TRBJ2-7, with D perhaps given as TRBD1 or TRBD2 (5 bases each). CDR3 size: 16 residues. The germline V gene encodes CDR1 MNHEY and CDR2 SMNVEV (reference sequence). Trimming cost V 6 bases and J 5 bases, with 23 bases left between them. The CDR3 sequence: CASSPFDGARFHEQYF. The DNA for the CDR3 is TGTGCCAGCAGCCCTTTCGACGGGGCTAGATTCCACGAGCAGTACTTC.

J is TRBJ2-1 and V is TRBV25-1; TRBD2 is a possible D gene (5 bases). With 2 bases removed from V and 5 bases from J, the gap between germline ends came to 13 bases. The CDR3 runs to 15 residues. The V gene's germline CDR1 is MGHDK and CDR2 SYGVNS. CDR3: CASSELSGTNNEQFF. As DNA, the CDR3 is TGTGCCAGCAGTGAACTAAGCGGAACCAACAATGAGCAGTTCTTC.

The chain recombines TRBV7-3 with TRBJ2-1; no definite D call. Germline V CDR1 and CDR2: SGHTA, FQGTGA. Trimming removed 5 bases at V and 4 bases at J, with 15 bases between. This CDR3 spans 15 amino acids. CDR3 region: CASSPLLGQYNEQFF. CDR3 nucleotides: TGTGCCAGCAGCCCCTTATTGGGCCAATACAATGAGCAGTTCTTC.

V gene TRBV5-1 combines with J gene TRBJ2-7; TRBD1 matches 10 bases. CDR1 and CDR2 from the germline V gene are SGHRS and YFSETQ. This CDR3 is 15 amino acids long. V was pared by 2 bases and J by 2 bases, with 4 bases of the junction left unmatched. Here the CDR3 reads CASSLRGQGAYEQYF. CDR3 DNA: TGCGCCAGCAGCTTAAGAGGACAGGGGGCCTACGAGCAGTACTTC. The entire variable domain, with the rest obtained from reference TRBV5-1 and TRBJ2-7, is as follows: KAGVTQTPRYLIKTRGQQVTLSCSPISGHRSVSWYQQTPGQGLQFLFEYFSETQRNKGNFPGRFSGRQFSNSRSEMNVSTLELGDSALYLCASSLRGQGAYEQYFGPGTRLTVT.

This clone was seen only once. The J gene is TRBJ2-7, the V gene TRBV6-5; D is ambiguous. In germline, CDR1 is MNHEY, CDR2 SVGAGI. V gave up 8 bases and J gave up 0 bases, with 8 bases separating them. The CDR3 covers 12 residues. Here the CDR3 DNA reads TGTGCCAGCTTTTCCGCCTCCTACGAGCAGTACTTC. Translated: CASFSASYEQYF.

The J gene is TRBJ2-1, the V gene TRBV10-1, with 8 bases lining up with TRBD2. V was pared by 0 bases and J by 6 bases, with 7 bases of the junction left unmatched. CDR1 is WNHNN and CDR2 is SYGVQD in the germline V gene (reference sequence). This CDR3 spans 16 amino acids. CDR3 sequence reads: CASSESGGRKFNEQFF. DNA for the CDR3: TGCGCCAGCAGTGAGTCAGGCGGGAGGAAGTTCAATGAGCAGTTCTTC.

This clone is labeled as medium-sized. V is TRBV13 and J is TRBJ2-4; either TRBD1 or TRBD2 may supply D (5 bases each). The germline CDR1 and CDR2 sequences are PRHDT and FYEKMQ (reference sequence). The V end was cut by 6 bases, the J end by 6 bases, with 15 bases between. The CDR3 spans 14 residues. CDR3 bases: TGTGCCAGCAGATGGCGCGGTGGGGGAAACATTCAGTACTTC. Amino acid sequence: CASRWRGGGNIQYF.

V is TRBV5-8 and J is TRBJ2-5; possible D gene TRBD1, 5 bases. Trimming left V 1 base short and J 5 bases short, with 12 bases between. The CDR3 has 14 amino acids. CDR1 is SGHTS, CDR2 YDEGEE, per germline. CDR3 amino acids: CASSLYGSGETQYF. CDR3 bases: TGTGCCAGCAGCTTGTATGGATCAGGGGAGACCCAGTACTTC.

This clone qualifies as medium-sized. This chain uses TRBV7-6 with TRBJ2-1, with 7 bases that match TRBD2. The V gene's germline CDR1 is SGHVS and CDR2 FNYEAQ. This CDR3 is 13 amino acids long. V dropped 6 bases and J dropped 7; count of bases not matched to a gene: 6. The CDR3: CASRGEGPNEQFF. In DNA, the CDR3 is TGTGCCAGCAGGGGGGAGGGCCCAAATGAGCAGTTCTTC.

The chain combines TRBV4-1 with TRBJ2-7; 10 bases align to TRBD2. This CDR3 is 18 amino acids long. After removal of 1 base from V and 4 bases from J, the junction contained 13 bases not matched to a gene. Germline values: CDR1 MGHRA, CDR2 YSYEKL. CDR3 residues: CASSQVTSGTPNAYEQYF. The CDR3 nucleotides are TGCGCCAGCAGCCAAGTTACTAGCGGGACTCCGAACGCATACGAGCAGTACTTC.

The gene calls are TRBV6-4 and TRBJ2-1; weak D call: TRBD1 (7 bases). Deletions cut 2 bases from V and 5 bases from J, with 13 bases between. The CDR3 runs to 15 residues. Germline V lookup: CDR1 MRHNA, CDR2 SNTAGT. The CDR3 protein is CASSDAAGGNNEQFF. CDR3 coding DNA: TGTGCCAGCAGTGACGCGGCAGGGGGGAACAATGAGCAGTTCTTC.

This clone was observed at least ten times. This rearrangement joins TRBV27 to TRBJ1-5; a weak D match, TRBD1 (5 bases). Germline CDR1 MNHEY, CDR2 SMNVEV (reference sequence). V was trimmed by 10 bases and J by 0 bases, leaving 16 bases between them. The CDR3 consists of 15 residues. CDR3 nucleotide sequence: TGTGCCACCTTATCGCAGGGAAATAGCAATCAGCCCCAGCATTTT. Its protein product is CATLSQGNSNQPQHF.

The V gene is TRBV2, the J gene TRBJ2-5, with unresolved D. The CDR3 covers 11 residues. The germline CDR1 and CDR2 sequences are SNHLY and FYNNEI. Trimming took 6 bases from V and 2 from J, leaving 4 bases between them. The CDR3 DNA sequence: TGTGCCAGCAGCCCTCAAGAGACCCAGTACTTC. Residues: CASSPQETQYF.

About this clone itself: A much larger clone differs from this one at a single base, so this may be a read error. V is TRBV6-1 and J is TRBJ2-2; TRBD1 is a possible D gene (6 bases). Between the trimmed V and J ends, which lost 3 bases and 1 base, there was a span of 6 bases. The CDR3 length is 14 residues. Per germline, CDR1 MNHNS and CDR2 SASEGT. The CDR3 region is CASSEGQNTGELFF. CDR3 nucleotide sequence: TGTGCCAGCAGTGAGGGACAGAACACCGGGGAGCTGTTTTTT.